This T cell receptor (beta chain) emerged from a study of regulatory T cells in long-lasting Graves disease. This sample's time point: persistent/refractory GD, antithyroid drugs over 5 years with positive TRAb. The TCR library was made from RNA that had been extracted from PBMCs in TRIzol. To make TCR beta libraries, researchers used iRepertoire HTBI primers and Arm-PCR of CDR3 regions. TCRdb recomputed calls from the multiplex PCR reads with MiXCR, one row per CDR3 protein. This sample yields roughly 500,000 distinct CDR3 sequences, of which 20% are seen a single time; under 9% belongs to the top ten. The CDR3 contains 14 residues. Trimming cost V 5 bases and J 2 bases, with 13 bases left between them. Germline V gene sequence: CDR1 SGHAT, CDR2 FQNNGV. This clonotype has a count of ten or more.

The chain is built from TRBV11-2 and TRBJ2-7; D not resolved. The TCR was taken from a female donor with Graves disease. The source was peripheral blood mononuclear cells (PBMCs), collected when the disease was refractory, from a patient treated with antithyroid drugs. Here the CDR3 DNA reads TGTGCCAGCAGCCGACTTGGGGATCCCTACGAGCAGTACTTC. It is translated as CASSRLGDPYEQYF.